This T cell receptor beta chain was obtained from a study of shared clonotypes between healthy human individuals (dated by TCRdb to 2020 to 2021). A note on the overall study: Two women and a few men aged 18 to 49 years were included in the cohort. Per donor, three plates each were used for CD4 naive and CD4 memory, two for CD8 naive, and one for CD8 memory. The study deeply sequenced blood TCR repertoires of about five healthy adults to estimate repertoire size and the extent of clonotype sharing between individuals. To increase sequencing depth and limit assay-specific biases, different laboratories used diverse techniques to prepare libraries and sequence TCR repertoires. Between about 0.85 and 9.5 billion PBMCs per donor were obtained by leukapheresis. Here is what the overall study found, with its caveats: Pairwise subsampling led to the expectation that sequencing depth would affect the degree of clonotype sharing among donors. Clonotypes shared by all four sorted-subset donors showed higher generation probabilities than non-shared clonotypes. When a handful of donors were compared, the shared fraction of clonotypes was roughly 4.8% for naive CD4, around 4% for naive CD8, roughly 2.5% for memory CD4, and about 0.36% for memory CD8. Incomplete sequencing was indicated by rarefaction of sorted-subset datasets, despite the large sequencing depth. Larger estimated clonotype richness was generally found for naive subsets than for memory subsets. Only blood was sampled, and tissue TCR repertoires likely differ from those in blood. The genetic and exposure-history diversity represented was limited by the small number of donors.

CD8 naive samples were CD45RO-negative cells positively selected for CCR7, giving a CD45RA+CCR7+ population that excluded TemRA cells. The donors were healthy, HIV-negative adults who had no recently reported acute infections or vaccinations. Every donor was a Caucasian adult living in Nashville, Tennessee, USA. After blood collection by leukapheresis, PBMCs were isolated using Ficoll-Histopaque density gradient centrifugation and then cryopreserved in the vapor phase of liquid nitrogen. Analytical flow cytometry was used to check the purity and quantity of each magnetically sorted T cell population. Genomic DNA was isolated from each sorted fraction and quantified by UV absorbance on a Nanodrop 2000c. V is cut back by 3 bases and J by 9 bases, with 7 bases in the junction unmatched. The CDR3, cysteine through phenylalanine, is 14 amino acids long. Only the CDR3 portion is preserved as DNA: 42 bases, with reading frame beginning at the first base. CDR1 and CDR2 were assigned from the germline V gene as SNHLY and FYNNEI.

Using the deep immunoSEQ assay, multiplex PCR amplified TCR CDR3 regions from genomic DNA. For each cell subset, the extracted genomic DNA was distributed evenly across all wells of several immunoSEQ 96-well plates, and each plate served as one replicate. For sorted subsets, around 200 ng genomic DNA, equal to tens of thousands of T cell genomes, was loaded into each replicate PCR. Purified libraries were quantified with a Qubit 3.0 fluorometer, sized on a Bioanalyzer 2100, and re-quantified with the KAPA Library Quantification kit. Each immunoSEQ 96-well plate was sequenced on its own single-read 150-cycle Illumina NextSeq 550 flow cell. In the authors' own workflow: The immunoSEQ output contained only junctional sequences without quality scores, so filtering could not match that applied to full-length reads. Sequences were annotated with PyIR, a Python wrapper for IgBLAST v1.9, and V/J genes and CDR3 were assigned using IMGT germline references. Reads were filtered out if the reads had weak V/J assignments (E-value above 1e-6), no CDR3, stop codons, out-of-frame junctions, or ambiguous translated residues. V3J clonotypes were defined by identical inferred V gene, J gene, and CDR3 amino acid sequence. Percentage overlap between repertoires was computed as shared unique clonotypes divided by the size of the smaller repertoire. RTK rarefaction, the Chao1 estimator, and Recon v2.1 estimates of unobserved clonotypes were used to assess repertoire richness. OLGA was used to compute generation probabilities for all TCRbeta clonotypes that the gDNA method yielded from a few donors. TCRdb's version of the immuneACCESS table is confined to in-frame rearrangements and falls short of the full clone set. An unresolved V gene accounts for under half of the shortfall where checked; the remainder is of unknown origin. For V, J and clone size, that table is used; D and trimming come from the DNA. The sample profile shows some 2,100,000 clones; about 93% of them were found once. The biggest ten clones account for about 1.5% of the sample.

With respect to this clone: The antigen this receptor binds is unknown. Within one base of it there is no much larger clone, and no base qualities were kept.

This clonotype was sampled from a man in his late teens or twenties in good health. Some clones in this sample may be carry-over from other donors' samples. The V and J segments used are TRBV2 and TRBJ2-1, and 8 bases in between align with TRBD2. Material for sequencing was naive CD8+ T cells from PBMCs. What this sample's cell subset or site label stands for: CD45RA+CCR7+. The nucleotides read TGTGCCAGCAGTGACCGGGAGGGCCGGGGTGAGCAGTTCTTC. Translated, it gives CASSDREGRGEQFF.